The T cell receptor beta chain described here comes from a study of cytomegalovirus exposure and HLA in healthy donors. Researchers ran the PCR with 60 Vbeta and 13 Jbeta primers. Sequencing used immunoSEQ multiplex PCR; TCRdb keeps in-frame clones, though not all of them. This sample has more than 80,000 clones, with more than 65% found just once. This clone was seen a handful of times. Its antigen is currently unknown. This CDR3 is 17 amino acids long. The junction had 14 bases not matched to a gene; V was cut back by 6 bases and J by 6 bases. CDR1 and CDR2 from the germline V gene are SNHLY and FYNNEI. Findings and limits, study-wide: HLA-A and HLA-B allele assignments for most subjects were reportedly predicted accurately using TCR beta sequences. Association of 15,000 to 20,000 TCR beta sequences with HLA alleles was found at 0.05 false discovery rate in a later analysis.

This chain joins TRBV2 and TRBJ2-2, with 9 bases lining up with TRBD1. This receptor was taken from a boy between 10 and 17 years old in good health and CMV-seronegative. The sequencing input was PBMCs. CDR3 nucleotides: TGTGCCAGCAGGAATCCGACAGGGGGGACAGTTGCCGGGGAGCTGTTTTTT. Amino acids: CASRNPTGGTVAGELFF.